These 20 T cell receptor beta chains came from one sample sequenced in a study of Graves' ophthalmopathy and Graves' hyperthyroidism. Using RNA transcripts, the TCR beta CDR3 regions were amplified. First-round RT-PCR relied on HTBI primers, and a second-round multiplex PCR came next. TCRdb re-called the multiplex PCR reads with MiXCR, one entry per CDR3 protein. This table holds around 600,000 distinct CDR3 sequences, more than 40% found once. What was sequenced was peripheral blood. The receptor source for this set is an adult man with Graves' ophthalmopathy.

This clonotype was detected only a few times. V gene TRBV4-2 combines with J gene TRBJ2-2, with D perhaps assigned TRBD1 or TRBD2 (5 bases each). Germline V gene data show CDR1 as LGHNA and CDR2 as YNFKEQ. Trimming took off 9 bases at V and 0 bases at J, with 17 bases between the two ends. The CDR3 has 16 residues. CDR3 sequence (DNA): TGTGCCAGTACTTCTCCGGGGCTTGCGAACACCGGGGAGCTGTTTTTT. Protein product: CASTSPGLANTGELFF.

V is TRBV4-3 and J is TRBJ2-7, with D possibly matching TRBD2 (5 bases). The CDR3 spans 14 residues. Germline V gene lookup returns CDR1 LGHNA and CDR2 YSLEER. Trimming shortened V by 1 base and J by 6 bases, and 13 bases separated the two germline ends. The CDR3 DNA follows: TGCGCCAGCAGCCAAGCCCTTACGGGATCCGAGCAGTACTTC. Translated: CASSQALTGSEQYF.

The V call is TRBV7-2, the J call TRBJ1-4, with D perhaps TRBD1 (5 bases). Trimming shortened V by 5 bases and J by 8 bases, and 18 bases separated the two germline ends. The CDR3 extends over 15 amino acids. Germline V gene data show CDR1 as SGHTA and CDR2 as FQGNSA. The chain's CDR3 is CASSRSETVFEKLFF. CDR3 nucleotide sequence: TGTGCCAGCAGCCGGTCCGAGACAGTATTCGAAAAACTGTTTTTT. Full variable domain (remainder filled in from reference TRBV7-2 and TRBJ1-4): GAGVSQSPSNKVTEKGKDVELRCDPISGHTALYWYRQSLGQGLEFLIYFQGNSAPDKSGLPSDRFSAERTGGSVSTLTIQRTQQEDSAVYLCASSRSETVFEKLFFGSGTQLSVL.

This clonotype has at least ten counts. The rearrangement joins TRBV7-3 to TRBJ1-5; D remains unclear. Germline V CDR1 and CDR2: SGHTA, FQGTGA. The CDR3 loop spans 15 amino acids. The V end was cut by 5 bases, the J end by 1 base, with 12 bases between. In nucleotides, the CDR3 is TGTGCCAGCAGCCGTTCTCCTGACAGCAATCAGCCCCAGCATTTT. Amino acids: CASSRSPDSNQPQHF.

V gene TRBV4-1 combines with J gene TRBJ2-7; 9 bases map to TRBD2. CDR1 is MGHRA, CDR2 YSYEKL, per germline. CDR3 length equals 15 residues. V dropped 3 bases and J dropped 4; count of bases not matched to a gene: 7. CDR3 nucleotides: TGCGCCAGCAGCCAGGGACTAGCATTTTCTTACGAGCAGTACTTC. Translated: CASSQGLAFSYEQYF.

The genes are TRBV19 and TRBJ1-3, with D unresolved. This CDR3 is built from 14 residues. Trimming removed 3 bases from V and 4 bases from J, with 10 bases in between. Germline V gene data show CDR1 as LNHDA and CDR2 as SQIVND (reference sequence). Written as DNA, the CDR3 is TGTGCCAGTAGTATTGGGCCAGGCGGAAACACCATATATTTT. Residues: CASSIGPGGNTIYF.

This clonotype came up many times. The chain has TRBV7-2 and TRBJ1-5; a possible D gene is TRBD1 (5 bases). The CDR3 has 15 residues. Germline CDR1 SGHTA, CDR2 FQGNSA. V lost 1 base and J lost 6, with 13 bases in between. CDR3 residues: CASSLDQGGFQPQHF. CDR3 in DNA: TGTGCCAGCAGCTTAGACCAGGGAGGTTTTCAGCCCCAGCATTTT.

This clonotype was counted ten times or more. The chain has TRBV2 and TRBJ1-5; no clear D. CDR1 SNHLY and CDR2 FYNNEI come from the germline V gene. This CDR3 is 13 amino acids long. V lost 4 bases and J 7 bases, leaving 11 bases between the germline ends. CDR3 DNA: TGTGCCAGCAGTGTGAGGCAGTTGCAGCCCCAGCATTTT. The encoded protein is CASSVRQLQPQHF.

Comment on this clonotype: The DNA is omitted, as the CDR3 cannot be located on it reliably, and the CDR3 follows TCRdb's listing. The V and J genes are TRBV25-1 and TRBJ2-5. Germline V lookup: CDR1 MGHDK, CDR2 SYGVNS. The CDR3 spans 18 amino acids, including both terminal residues. The CDR3 here is CASQTIYGYTFGSGTQYF.

This clonotype was recorded at least ten times. This chain connects TRBV19 to TRBJ2-2; no firm D call. The germline V and J ends were trimmed by 5 bases and 7 bases, with 8 bases remaining between them. The CDR3 is 12 residues long. Germline V CDR1 and CDR2: LNHDA, SQIVND (reference sequence). CDR3: CASSWGIGELFF. CDR3 DNA: TGTGCCAGTAGTTGGGGAATCGGGGAGCTGTTTTTT.

The gene calls are TRBV4-1 and TRBJ1-5; D not resolved. Germline V lookup: CDR1 MGHRA, CDR2 YSYEKL. The CDR3 has 16 amino acids. Trimming shortened V by 0 bases and J by 4 bases, and 13 bases separated the two germline ends. The CDR3 DNA sequence: TGCGCCAGCAGCCAAGAAATCTTAGCGGGGAATCAGCCCCAGCATTTT. This encodes CASSQEILAGNQPQHF.

The chain recombines TRBV7-9 with TRBJ2-5; D is possibly TRBD2 (5 bases). Germline CDR1 and CDR2: SEHNR and FQNEAQ (reference sequence). Trimming took off 2 bases at V and 5 bases at J, with 15 bases between the two ends. The CDR3 loop spans 15 amino acids. For the CDR3, the DNA is TGTGCCAGCAGCTTAAGGTTAAGCGGATCGGAGACCCAGTACTTC. Amino acids: CASSLRLSGSETQYF.

The CDR3: CASSRPGTSGLGGPQHF. The CDR3 coding sequence is TGTGCCAGCAGTAGACCCGGGACTAGCGGCCTCGGGGGACCCCAGCATTTT. This sequence joins TRBV7-4 and TRBJ1-5; D possibly corresponds to TRBD1 (5 bases). The length of the CDR3 is 17 residues. CDR1 is SGHVT and CDR2 is SQSDAQ in the germline V gene. Deletions cut 6 bases from V and 10 bases from J, with 28 bases between. The entire variable domain, with the rest obtained from reference TRBV7-4 and TRBJ1-5, is as follows: GAGVSQSPRYKVAKRGRDVALRCDSISGHVTLYWYRQTLGQGSEVLTYSQSDAQRDKSGRPSGRFSAERPERSVSTLKIQRTEQGDSAVYLCASSRPGTSGLGGPQHFGDGTRLSIL.

The chain couples TRBV19 to TRBJ1-5; tentatively, D is TRBD1 (6 bases). In germline, CDR1 is LNHDA, CDR2 SQIVND (reference sequence). This CDR3 has 17 amino acids. V lost 7 bases and J 4 bases, leaving 23 bases between the germline ends. CDR3 protein: CASTTSFLEQGNQPQHF. The CDR3 DNA reads as TGTGCCAGTACTACCTCCTTCCTGGAACAGGGAAATCAGCCCCAGCATTTT.

Points on this clonotype: A much larger clone is a single base away; this may be a read error. The CDR3 carries no conserved terminal phenylalanine or tryptophan, so it likely arises from a read error. J is TRBJ1-1 and V is TRBV6-5; D unclear. CDR3 length: 11 residues. Germline values: CDR1 MNHEY, CDR2 SVGAGI. Trimming stripped 4 bases from V and 7 bases from J, with 7 bases between. The CDR3 sequence: CASSWSSEAFS. CDR3 nucleotide sequence: TGTGCCAGCAGTTGGAGTAGTGAAGCTTTCTCT.

In its sample, this clonotype was seen a few times. V and J are TRBV12-3 or TRBV12-4 and TRBJ1-1; D not resolved. Trimming removed 3 bases from V and 1 base from J, with 6 bases in between. The CDR3 has 13 amino acids. The CDR3: CASSFTRNTEAFF. The DNA for the CDR3 is TGTGCCAGCAGTTTTACCAGGAACACTGAAGCTTTCTTT.

This rearrangement joins TRBV5-1 to TRBJ1-4, with D unresolved. CDR1 SGHRS and CDR2 YFSETQ come from the germline V gene. Trimming stripped 0 bases from V and 5 bases from J, with 14 bases between. CDR3 length equals 16 residues. CDR3 sequence: CASSLGAALTNEKLFF. The CDR3 DNA is TGCGCCAGCAGCTTGGGAGCCGCCCTGACGAATGAAAAACTGTTTTTT.

This clonotype was detected many times. CDR3 region: CASSWTGEGYTF. The CDR3 nucleotides are TGTGCCAGCAGTTGGACAGGGGAAGGCTACACCTTC. V usage is TRBV6-2 or TRBV6-3 and J usage is TRBJ1-2; 9 bases align to TRBD1. CDR3 length: 12 amino acids. V shed 4 bases, J shed 8 bases, and the junction held 2 bases outside the gene matches. Germline V gives CDR1 MNHEY, CDR2 SVGEGT.

This chain links TRBV12-5 with TRBJ2-6; possible D gene TRBD2, 5 bases. This CDR3 is 17 amino acids long. Germline V lookup: CDR1 LGHNT, CDR2 FRNRAP. The CDR3 DNA is TGTGCCAGCACCCCCGTGGAGGTTCTCTCTGGGGCCAACGTCCTGACTTTC. Its translation: CASTPVEVLSGANVLTF.

This clonotype showed up many times. The chain carries TRBV2 and TRBJ2-2; the D gene is possibly TRBD2 (6 bases). The CDR3 runs to 15 residues. The germline V and J ends were trimmed by 5 bases and 5 bases, with 15 bases remaining between them. The germline gives CDR1 SNHLY, CDR2 FYNNEI. Here the CDR3 reads CASSRTTEGTGELFF. The DNA of the CDR3 is TGTGCCAGCAGTCGGACTACTGAGGGTACCGGGGAGCTGTTTTTT.